This T cell receptor (beta chain) appears in the sequencing data of a study of sequential checkpoint blockade in melanoma. Study background: Both treatment sequences were followed by maintenance nivolumab.

TCRdb's table, derived via immunoSEQ multiplex PCR, lists solely in-frame clones and lacks some. Among roughly 20,000 clones listed, around 83% were seen once. V was cut by 3 bases and J by 5 bases, with 17 bases left in between. Germline V CDR1 and CDR2: SNHLY, FYNNEI. The CDR3 length is 16 residues. Only a few counts were recorded for this clone. Treatment denoted: randomized to nivolumab then ipilimumab (arm A) or the reverse (arm B). DNA-damaging chemotherapy had not been given to any patient beforehand. From thawed PBMCs, live CD3+CD8+ cells negative for CD19 and CD56 were sorted. The chain joins TRBV2 to TRBJ2-1, with D tentatively TRBD2 (5 bases). Sequences were derived from CD8+ T cells sorted from blood (inferred from file names), sampled from a patient given nivolumab and ipilimumab in sequence. The TCR originated in a human donor with melanoma. The CDR3 here is CASSDFGGGTNNEQFF. For the CDR3, the DNA is TGTGCCAGCAGTGACTTCGGAGGAGGTACAAACAATGAGCAGTTCTTC.